This is a list of T cell receptor beta chains from one sample in a study of identical twins' blood T cells. One entry per CDR3 protein results from TCRdb running MiXCR on the 5' RACE reads. Seen here are fewer than 450,000 distinct CDR3 sequences, 25% to 35% observed once, and the top ten hold 5.5% to 7%. Sequencing was performed on PBMCs. The receptors originated from a woman aged 18-49 years in good health. Each CDR3 is given with its conserved first and last residue. D genes are given only for firm matches.

TRBV5-1	14	TRBD1	CASSSQGDDYGYTF
TRBV29-1	13	TRBD2	CSVALAGGQEQFF
TRBV28	15	TRBD1	CASIPQGVNTGELFF
TRBV20-1	16	TRBD1	CSASPRDRGRKQPQHF
TRBV10-3	13	NA	CAITETGDTEAFF
TRBV19	14	NA	CTSSIDAGDYEQYF
TRBV20-1	15	NA	CSARDSGGVESGYTF
TRBV7-9	10	NA	CASMVNAQHF
TRBV5-1	14	TRBD1	CASSRDRMNTEAFF
TRBV6-6	15	NA	CASRVLWDGANVLTF
TRBV29-1	13	NA	CSVVGDTHYGYTF
TRBV20-1	13	NA	CSARNRASYEQYF
TRBV20-1	17	TRBD2	CSASREGLAETTDTQYF
TRBV12-3/TRBV12-4	15	NA	CASSFSGVLNNEQFF
TRBV20-1	15	NA	CSARDRQRGLEKLFF
TRBV23-1	15	NA	CASSQAGPQHRELFF
TRBV24-1	16	TRBD1	CATSDEHAGGQDTQYF
TRBV6-5	16	TRBD1	CASSPGQGRSHNEQFF
TRBV5-1	15	NA	CASRFTGLWGTEAFF
TRBV18	12	NA	CASSPDENIQYF
TRBV10-3	13	NA	CAISPTENYGYTF
TRBV19	16	NA	CASSREGVRSYSEQFF
TRBV7-2	12	NA	CASRTFTDTQYF
TRBV7-2	13	NA	CASSDAVTGELFF
TRBV20-1	14	NA	CSAIQGGPNTEAFF
TRBV12-5	12	NA	CASALNINEQFF
TRBV25-1	14	TRBD2	CASSDTSGPYEQYF
TRBV9	18	NA	CASSVSPGSGSSYNEQFF
TRBV20-1	12	NA	CSASLSIEKLFF
TRBV20-1	11	NA	CSAGSTGEAFF
TRBV18	12	NA	CASSPRNSPLHF
TRBV18	13	TRBD1	CASSKDRGLEQYF
TRBV6-2/TRBV6-3	16	TRBD1	CASSPIGQGNNQPQHF
TRBV4-3	17	NA	CASSQGPSTESTDTQYF
TRBV9	14	NA	CASSVGGGLSEAFF
TRBV12-3/TRBV12-4	15	NA	CASSFQAGGSGELFF
TRBV3-1	13	NA	CASSPGLYNEQFF
TRBV27	12	NA	CASSLKGYGYTF
TRBV12-3/TRBV12-4	13	NA	CASSLGGEDGYTF
TRBV28	14	NA	CASSLSDRPYEQYF
TRBV28	14	NA	CASSLGTTTDTQYF
TRBV6-2/TRBV6-3	18	TRBD1	CASSYPEKVTGDDYGYTF
TRBV7-9	13	NA	CASSSLRFGTQYF
TRBV11-2	18	NA	CASSLAPQGLGGSYGYTF
TRBV19	13	NA	CASSIGAYNEQFF
TRBV29-1	10	NA	CSADATEAFF
TRBV5-1	14	NA	CASSLGGTSPEAFF
TRBV12-3/TRBV12-4	16	TRBD1	CASSSPGGGLGQPQHF
TRBV7-9	15	TRBD2	CASSLAGTTYNEQFF
TRBV11-2	13	NA	CASSFAYTGELFF
TRBV12-3/TRBV12-4	15	NA	CASRVAGDLYNEQFF
TRBV2	13	NA	CASSASRTGELFF
TRBV20-1	14	NA	CSASYGGQGDTQYF
TRBV19	12	NA	CASGVPDSPLHF
TRBV19	12	NA	CASSSRSNEQFF
TRBV20-1	11	NA	CSASGVGEQFF
TRBV20-1	13	NA	CSASWGSTGELFF
TRBV27	14	NA	CANSLSQAVETQYF
TRBV7-2	16	NA	CASSLVYRGGGYGYTF
TRBV5-1	12	NA	CASSLEGGLNTF